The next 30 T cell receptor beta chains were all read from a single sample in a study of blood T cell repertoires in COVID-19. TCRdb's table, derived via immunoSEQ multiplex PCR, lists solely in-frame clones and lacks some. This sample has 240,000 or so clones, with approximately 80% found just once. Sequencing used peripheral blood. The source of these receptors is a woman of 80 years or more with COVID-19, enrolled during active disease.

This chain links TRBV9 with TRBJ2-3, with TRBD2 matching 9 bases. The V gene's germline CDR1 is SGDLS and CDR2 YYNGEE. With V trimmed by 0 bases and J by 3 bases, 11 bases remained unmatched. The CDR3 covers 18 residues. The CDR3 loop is CASSVARGSGGSTDTQYF. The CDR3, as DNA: TGTGCCAGCAGCGTAGCTCGGGGTAGCGGGGGATCTACAGATACGCAGTATTTT.

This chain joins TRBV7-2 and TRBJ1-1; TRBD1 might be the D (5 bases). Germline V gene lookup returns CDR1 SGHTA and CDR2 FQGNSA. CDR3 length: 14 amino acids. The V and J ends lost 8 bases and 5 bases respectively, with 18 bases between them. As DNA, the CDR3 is TGTGCCAGCCTCCGGGGGGTTGCCCCAACTGAAGCTTTCTTT. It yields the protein CASLRGVAPTEAFF. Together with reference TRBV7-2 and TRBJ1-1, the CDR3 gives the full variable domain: GAGVSQSPSNKVTEKGKDVELRCDPISGHTALYWYRQSLGQGLEFLIYFQGNSAPDKSGLPSDRFSAERTGGSVSTLTIQRTQQEDSAVYLCASLRGVAPTEAFFGQGTRLTVV.

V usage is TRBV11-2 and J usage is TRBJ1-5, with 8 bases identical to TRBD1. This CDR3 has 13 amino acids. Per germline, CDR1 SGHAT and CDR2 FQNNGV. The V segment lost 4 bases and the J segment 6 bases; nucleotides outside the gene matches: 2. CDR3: CASSSGQVQPQHF. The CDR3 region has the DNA TGTGCCAGCAGCTCGGGACAGGTTCAGCCCCAGCATTTT. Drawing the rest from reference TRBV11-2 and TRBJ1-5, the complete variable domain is EAGVAQSPRYKIIEKRQSVAFWCNPISGHATLYWYQQILGQGPKLLIQFQNNGVVDDSQLPKDRFSAERLKGVDSTLKIQPAKLEDSAVYLCASSSGQVQPQHFGDGTRLSIL.

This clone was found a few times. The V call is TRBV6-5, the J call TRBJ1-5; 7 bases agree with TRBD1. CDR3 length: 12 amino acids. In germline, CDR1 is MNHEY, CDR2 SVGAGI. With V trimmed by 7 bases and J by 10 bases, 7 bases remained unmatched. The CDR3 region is CASISNRGPQHF. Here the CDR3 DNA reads TGTGCCAGCATTTCTAACAGGGGCCCCCAGCATTTT.

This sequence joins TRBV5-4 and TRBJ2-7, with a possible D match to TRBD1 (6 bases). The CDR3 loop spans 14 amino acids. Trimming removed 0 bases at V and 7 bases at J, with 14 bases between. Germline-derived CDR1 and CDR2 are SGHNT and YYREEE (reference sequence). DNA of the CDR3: TGTGCCAGCAGCTTGGAACAGGGTTTGGGTGAGCAGTACTTC. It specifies CASSLEQGLGEQYF.

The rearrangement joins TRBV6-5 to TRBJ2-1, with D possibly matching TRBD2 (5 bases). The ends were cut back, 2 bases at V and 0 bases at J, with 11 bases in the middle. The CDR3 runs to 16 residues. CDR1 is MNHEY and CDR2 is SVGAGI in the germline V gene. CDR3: CASSYEVTSSYNEQFF. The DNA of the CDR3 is TGTGCCAGCAGTTACGAGGTTACTAGCTCCTACAATGAGCAGTTCTTC.

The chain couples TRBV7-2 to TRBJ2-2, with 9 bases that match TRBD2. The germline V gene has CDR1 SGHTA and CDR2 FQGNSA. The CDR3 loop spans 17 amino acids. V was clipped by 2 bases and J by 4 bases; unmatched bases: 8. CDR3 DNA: TGTGCCAGCAGCTTACCGCGGAGCGGGGGGCGCACCGGGGAGCTGTTTTTT. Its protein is CASSLPRSGGRTGELFF.

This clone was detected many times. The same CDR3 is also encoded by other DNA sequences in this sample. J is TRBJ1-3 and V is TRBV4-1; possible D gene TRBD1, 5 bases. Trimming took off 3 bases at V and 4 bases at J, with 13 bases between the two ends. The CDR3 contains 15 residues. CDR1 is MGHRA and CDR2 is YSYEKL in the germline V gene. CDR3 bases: TGCGCCAGCAGCCAGGTGCAGGGAGGAGGAAACACCATATATTTT. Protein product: CASSQVQGGGNTIYF.

The CDR3 region is CASSMRTGVYQPQHF. The CDR3 region has the DNA TGTGCCAGTAGTATGAGGACAGGGGTCTATCAGCCCCAGCATTTT. This chain links TRBV19 with TRBJ1-5; 9 bases line up with TRBD1. Germline V gene lookup returns CDR1 LNHDA and CDR2 SQIVND (reference sequence). There are 15 residues in the CDR3. Losses at the gene ends were 3 bases for V and 5 bases for J; bases not matched to a gene: 5.

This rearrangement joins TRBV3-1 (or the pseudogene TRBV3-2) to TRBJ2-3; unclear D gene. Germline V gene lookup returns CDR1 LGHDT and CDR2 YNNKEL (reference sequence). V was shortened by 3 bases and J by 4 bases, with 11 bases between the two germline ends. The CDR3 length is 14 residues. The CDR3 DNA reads TGTGCCAGCAGCCAGAACTACGAGCCAGATACGCAGTATTTT. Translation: CASSQNYEPDTQYF.

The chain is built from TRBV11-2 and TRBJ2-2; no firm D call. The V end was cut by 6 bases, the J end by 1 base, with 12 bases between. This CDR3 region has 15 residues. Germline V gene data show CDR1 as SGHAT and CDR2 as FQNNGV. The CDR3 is CASRVSALNTGELFF. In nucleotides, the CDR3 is TGTGCCAGCAGGGTTTCCGCGCTGAACACCGGGGAGCTGTTTTTT.

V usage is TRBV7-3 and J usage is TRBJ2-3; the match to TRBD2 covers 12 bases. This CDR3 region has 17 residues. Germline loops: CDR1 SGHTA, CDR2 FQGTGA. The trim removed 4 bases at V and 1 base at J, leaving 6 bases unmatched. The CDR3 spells CASSSWTSGARTDTQYF. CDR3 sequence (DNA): TGTGCCAGCAGCTCCTGGACTAGCGGGGCCCGCACAGATACGCAGTATTTT.

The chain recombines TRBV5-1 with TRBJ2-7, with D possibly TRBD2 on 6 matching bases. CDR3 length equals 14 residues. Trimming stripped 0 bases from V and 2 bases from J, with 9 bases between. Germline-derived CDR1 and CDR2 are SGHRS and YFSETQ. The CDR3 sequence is CASSLGAGTYEQYF. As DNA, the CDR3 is TGCGCCAGCAGCTTGGGGGCGGGGACCTACGAGCAGTACTTC.

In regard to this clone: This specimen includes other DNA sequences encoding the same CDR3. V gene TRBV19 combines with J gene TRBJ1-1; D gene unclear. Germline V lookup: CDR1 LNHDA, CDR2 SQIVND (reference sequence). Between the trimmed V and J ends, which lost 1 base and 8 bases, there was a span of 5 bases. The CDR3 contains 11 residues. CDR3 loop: CASSIGREAFF. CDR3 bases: TGTGCCAGTAGTATAGGCAGAGAAGCTTTCTTT.

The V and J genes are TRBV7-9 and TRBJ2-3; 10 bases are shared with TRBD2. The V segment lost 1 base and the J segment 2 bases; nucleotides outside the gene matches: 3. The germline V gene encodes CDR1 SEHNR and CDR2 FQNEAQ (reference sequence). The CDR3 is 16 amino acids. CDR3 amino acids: CASSLGLAGITDTQYF. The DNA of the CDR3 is TGTGCCAGCAGCTTAGGACTAGCGGGCATCACAGATACGCAGTATTTT.

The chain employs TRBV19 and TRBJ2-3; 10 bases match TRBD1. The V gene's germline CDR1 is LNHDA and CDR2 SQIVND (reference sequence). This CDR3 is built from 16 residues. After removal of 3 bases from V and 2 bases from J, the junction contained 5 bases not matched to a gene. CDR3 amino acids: CASSMGGTGVTDTQYF. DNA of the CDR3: TGTGCCAGTAGTATGGGCGGGACAGGGGTCACAGATACGCAGTATTTT.

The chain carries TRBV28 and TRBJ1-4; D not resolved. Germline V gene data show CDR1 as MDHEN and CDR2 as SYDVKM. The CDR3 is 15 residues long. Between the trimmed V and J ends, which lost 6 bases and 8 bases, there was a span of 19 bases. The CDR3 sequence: CASSPRDRWREKLFF. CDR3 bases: TGTGCCAGCAGCCCTCGAGACCGGTGGAGGGAAAAACTGTTTTTT.

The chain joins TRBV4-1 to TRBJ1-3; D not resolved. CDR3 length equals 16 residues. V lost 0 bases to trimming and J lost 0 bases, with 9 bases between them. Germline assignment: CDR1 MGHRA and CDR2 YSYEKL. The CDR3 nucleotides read TGCGCCAGCAGCCAAGAGCTATCTTTCTCTGGAAACACCATATATTTT. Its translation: CASSQELSFSGNTIYF.

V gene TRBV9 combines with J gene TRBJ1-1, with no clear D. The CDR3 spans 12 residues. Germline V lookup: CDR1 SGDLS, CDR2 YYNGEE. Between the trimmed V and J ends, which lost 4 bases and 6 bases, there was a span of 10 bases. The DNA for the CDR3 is TGTGCCAGCAGCTCCCGCGAGGCTGAAGCTTTCTTT. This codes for CASSSREAEAFF.

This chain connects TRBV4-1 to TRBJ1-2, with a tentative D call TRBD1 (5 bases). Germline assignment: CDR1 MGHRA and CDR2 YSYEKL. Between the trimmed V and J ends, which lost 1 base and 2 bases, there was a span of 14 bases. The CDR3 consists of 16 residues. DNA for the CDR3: TGCGCCAGCAGCCAAGTGGGGATGGGGGGAAACTATGGCTACACCTTC. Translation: CASSQVGMGGNYGYTF.

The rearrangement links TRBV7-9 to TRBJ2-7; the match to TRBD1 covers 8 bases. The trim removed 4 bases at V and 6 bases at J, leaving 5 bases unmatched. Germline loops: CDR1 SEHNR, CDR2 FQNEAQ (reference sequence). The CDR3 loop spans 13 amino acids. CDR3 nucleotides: TGTGCCAGCAGCTCAAGGACAGGGTCCGAGCAGTACTTC. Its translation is CASSSRTGSEQYF. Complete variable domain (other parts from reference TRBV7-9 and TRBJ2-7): DTGVSQNPRHKITKRGQNVTFRCDPISEHNRLYWYRQTLGQGPEFLTYFQNEAQLEKSRLLSDRFSAERPKGSFSTLEIQRTEQGDSAMYLCASSSRTGSEQYFGPGTRLTVT.

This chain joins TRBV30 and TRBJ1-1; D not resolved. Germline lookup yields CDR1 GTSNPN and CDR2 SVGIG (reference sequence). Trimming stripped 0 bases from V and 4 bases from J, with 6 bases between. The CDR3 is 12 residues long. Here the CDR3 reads CAWSVQVTEAFF. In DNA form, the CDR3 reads TGTGCCTGGAGTGTACAAGTCACTGAAGCTTTCTTT.

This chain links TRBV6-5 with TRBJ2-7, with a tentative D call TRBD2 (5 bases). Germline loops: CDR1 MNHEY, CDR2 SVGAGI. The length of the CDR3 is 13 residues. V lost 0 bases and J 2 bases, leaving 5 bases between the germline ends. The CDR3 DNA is TGTGCCAGCAGTTACTCGCGGGCCTACGAGCAGTACTTC. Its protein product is CASSYSRAYEQYF.

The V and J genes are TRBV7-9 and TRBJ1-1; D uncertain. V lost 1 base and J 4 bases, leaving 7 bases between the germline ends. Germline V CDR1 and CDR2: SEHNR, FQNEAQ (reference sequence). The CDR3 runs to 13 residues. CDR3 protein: CASSLVRVTEAFF. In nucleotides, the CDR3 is TGTGCCAGCAGCTTAGTGAGGGTCACTGAAGCTTTCTTT. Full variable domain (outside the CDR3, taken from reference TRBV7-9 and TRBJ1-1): DTGVSQNPRHKITKRGQNVTFRCDPISEHNRLYWYRQTLGQGPEFLTYFQNEAQLEKSRLLSDRFSAERPKGSFSTLEIQRTEQGDSAMYLCASSLVRVTEAFFGQGTRLTVV.

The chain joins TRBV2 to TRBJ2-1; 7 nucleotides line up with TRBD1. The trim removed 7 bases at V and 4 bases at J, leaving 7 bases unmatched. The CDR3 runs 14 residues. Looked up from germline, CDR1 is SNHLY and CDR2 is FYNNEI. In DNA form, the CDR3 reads TGTGCCAGCACACTGGGACAGAAATACAATGAGCAGTTCTTC. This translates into CASTLGQKYNEQFF. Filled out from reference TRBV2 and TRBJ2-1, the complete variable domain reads EPEVTQTPSHQVTQMGQEVILRCVPISNHLYFYWYRQILGQKVEFLVSFYNNEISEKSEIFDDQFSVERPDGSNFTLKIRSTKLEDSAMYFCASTLGQKYNEQFFGPGTRLTVL.

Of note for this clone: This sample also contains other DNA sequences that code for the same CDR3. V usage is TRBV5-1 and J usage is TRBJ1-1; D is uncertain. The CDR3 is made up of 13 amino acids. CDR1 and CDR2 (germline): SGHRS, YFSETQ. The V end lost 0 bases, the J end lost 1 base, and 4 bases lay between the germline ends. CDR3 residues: CASSLVRNTEAFF. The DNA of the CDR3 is TGCGCCAGCAGCTTGGTCCGGAACACTGAAGCTTTCTTT.

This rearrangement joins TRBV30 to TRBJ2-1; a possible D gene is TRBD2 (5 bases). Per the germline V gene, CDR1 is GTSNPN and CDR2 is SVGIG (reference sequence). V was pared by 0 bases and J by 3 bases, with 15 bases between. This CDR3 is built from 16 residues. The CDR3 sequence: CAWSVLGRRVYNEQFF. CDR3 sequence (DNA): TGTGCCTGGAGTGTATTGGGTCGGCGGGTCTACAATGAGCAGTTCTTC.

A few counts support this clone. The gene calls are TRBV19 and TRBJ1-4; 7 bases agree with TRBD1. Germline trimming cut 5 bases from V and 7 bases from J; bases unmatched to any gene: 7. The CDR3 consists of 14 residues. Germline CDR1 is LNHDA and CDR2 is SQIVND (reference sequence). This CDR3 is CASSQAGGSEKLFF. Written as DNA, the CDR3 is TGTGCCAGTAGTCAAGCAGGGGGGTCTGAAAAACTGTTTTTT. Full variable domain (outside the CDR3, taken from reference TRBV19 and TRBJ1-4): DGGITQSPKYLFRKEGQNVTLSCEQNLNHDAMYWYRQDPGQGLRLIYYSQIVNDFQKGDIAEGYSVSREKKESFPLTVTSAQKNPTAFYLCASSQAGGSEKLFFGSGTQLSVL.

The chain's CDR3 is CASSYSRGAGNQPQHF. The CDR3 DNA reads as TGTGCCAGCAGTTACTCCCGCGGGGCAGGGAATCAGCCCCAGCATTTT. The chain couples TRBV6-2 or TRBV6-3 to TRBJ1-5, with D perhaps matching TRBD1 (5 bases). Per the germline V gene, CDR1 is MNHEY and CDR2 is SVGEGT. Trimming stripped 0 bases from V and 4 bases from J, with 13 bases between. The CDR3 consists of 16 residues.

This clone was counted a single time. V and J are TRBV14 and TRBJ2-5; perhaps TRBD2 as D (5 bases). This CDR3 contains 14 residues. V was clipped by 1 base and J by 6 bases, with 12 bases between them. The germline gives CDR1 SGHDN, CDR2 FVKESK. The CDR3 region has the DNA TGTGCCAGCAGCCAAGTGGGAGTTCAAAAGACCCAGTACTTC. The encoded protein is CASSQVGVQKTQYF.